This is a list of T cell receptor beta chains from one sample in a study of read filtering for tumor transcriptome and immune sequencing. TCRdb ran MiXCR on the reads and lists one entry per CDR3 protein. The data contain under 50,000 distinct CDR3 sequences, about an eighth of them singletons. The source material was a population of CD138-negative cells sorted from bone marrow. These receptor sequences come from a donor aged 40 or over with multiple myeloma. Both conserved end residues are part of each CDR3. Only part of the rows carry a size: once, few, many, or a class if the clone is expanded.

V,J,size,CDR3
TRBV29-1,TRBJ1-2,many,CSVDAGQGSGYTF
TRBV7-2,TRBJ2-7,many,CASSASGQISYEQYF
TRBV5-1,TRBJ2-3,many,CASIPDRASTDTQYF
TRBV7-9,TRBJ2-3,NA,CASSSSRDTQYF
TRBV20-1,TRBJ1-1,many,CSASPGTLLTEAFF
TRBV6-5,TRBJ2-1,many,CASSYRPISIEDEQFF
TRBV6-1,TRBJ1-5,many,CASSGGQGYNQPQHF
TRBV7-8,TRBJ1-1,many,CASSLATGYTEAFF
TRBV28,TRBJ2-7,many,CASSLINPYEQYF
TRBV30,TRBJ2-2,NA,CAWRLTTDTGELFF
TRBV7-9,TRBJ2-7,many,CASSLGTAAGYAGLYEQYF
TRBV18,TRBJ2-1,NA,CASSPQLEQFF
TRBV5-1,TRBJ2-6,many,CASSHIPGQGESGANVLTF
TRBV10-2,TRBJ1-1,NA,CASSEVNTEAIF
TRBV4-2,TRBJ2-7,medium-sized,CASSQDVTGVYEQYF
TRBV19,TRBJ2-1,many,CASSRIAGSSYNEQFF
TRBV24-1,TRBJ2-6,many,CATAGAGTGANVLTF
TRBV30,TRBJ2-7,many,CASQDGPPYEQYF
TRBV5-4,TRBJ2-2,many,CASSPQGQANTGELFF
TRBV4-1,TRBJ1-1,many,CASSFLQGDTEAFF
TRBV3-1,TRBJ2-3,many,CASSHTDTQYF
TRBV2,TRBJ1-5,few,CASSEAWSDNQPQHF
TRBV7-8,TRBJ2-1,many,CASSSTSTDYNEQFF
TRBV7-2,TRBJ2-1,many,CASTPSGSSYNEQFF
TRBV19,TRBJ2-1,many,CASSMVDASGRGKQFF
TRBV10-3,TRBJ1-5,many,CAISEGRGNQPQHF
TRBV15,TRBJ2-5,many,CATSRATGTRETQYF
TRBV29-1,TRBJ1-1,many,CSVEKAGVDAFF
TRBV6-2/TRBV6-3,TRBJ2-4,NA,CAGSYYGGAKNIQYF
TRBV5-1,TRBJ2-7,many,CASSLGLAGEQYF
TRBV28,TRBJ1-1,many,CASSFFRTGGTEAFF
TRBV11-2,TRBJ2-2,many,CASSEWGKNTGELFF
TRBV15,TRBJ2-1,many,CATSRGGTSGTGYNEQFF
TRBV29-1,TRBJ1-2,few,CSVESVANYGYTF
TRBV12-3/TRBV12-4,TRBJ1-1,many,CASSTRDSPTEAFF
TRBV6-2/TRBV6-3,TRBJ2-7,NA,CASRPTGRAYEQYF
TRBV20-1,TRBJ2-7,many,CSASNFGTGDSYEQYF
TRBV20-1,TRBJ2-1,many,CSAPTGLAGYNEQFF
TRBV20-1,TRBJ2-2,many,CSARSAGANTGELFF
TRBV10-2,TRBJ1-5,NA,CATKLGQDNQPQHF